Listed below are T cell receptor beta chains from one sample, sequenced in a study of shared T cell receptors in the human thymus. TCRdb's table, derived via immunoSEQ multiplex PCR, lists solely in-frame clones and lacks some. This table holds roughly 560,000 clones, 75% to 85% found once. These records were also assigned to another study, of human thymus T cells.

Input material: thymocytes. The receptors derive from a boy under two years old with a congenital heart defect. Each CDR3 is given with its conserved first and last residue. The D gene is left open where the match is weak. Where a row states a size, it is once, few, many or the class of an expanded clone; other rows omit it.

. TRBJ1-3 TRBV13 TRBD1 CASSSRGSGNTIYF TGTGCCAGCAGCTCCAGGGGGTCTGGAAACACCATATATTTT
once TRBJ2-5 TRBV27 . CASSPRGQETQYF TGTGCCAGCAGTCCCAGGGGCCAAGAGACCCAGTACTTC
. TRBJ2-3 TRBV7-9 . CASSFRFRRPDTQYF TGTGCCAGCAGCTTTAGGTTCCGGAGACCAGATACGCAGTATTTT
once TRBJ2-7 TRBV4-3 TRBD2 CASSQLAGPYEQYF TGCGCCAGCAGCCAGCTAGCGGGGCCCTACGAGCAGTACTTC
. TRBJ2-1 TRBV4-3 TRBD2 CASSQDQAGEIRSYNEQFF TGCGCCAGCAGCCAAGATCAGGCGGGAGAGATCCGCTCCTACAATGAGCAGTTCTTC
. TRBJ2-3 TRBV7-2 . CASSYKPQMEVYF TGTGCCAGCAGCTACAAACCACAGATGGAGGTGTATTTT
. TRBJ1-5 TRBV15 . CATSRASGSGNQPQHF TGTGCCACCAGCAGAGCCTCAGGGTCGGGCAATCAGCCCCAGCATTTT
. TRBJ1-1 TRBV15 TRBD1 CATSSQGTEAEAFF TGTGCCACCAGCTCCCAGGGGACAGAAGCTGAAGCTTTCTTT
. TRBJ2-1 TRBV7-8 TRBD2 CASSPPLAAYNEQFF TGTGCCAGCAGCCCGCCGCTAGCGGCTTACAATGAGCAGTTCTTC
. TRBJ2-1 TRBV5-4 . CASSRVQGKWYNEQFF TGTGCCAGCAGTCGAGTTCAGGGGAAGTGGTACAATGAGCAGTTCTTC
. TRBJ2-3 TRBV28 . CASSPRGADTQYF TGTGCCAGCAGTCCCAGGGGGGCCGATACGCAGTATTTT
. TRBJ1-1 TRBV2 . CASRPSGPVRLGEAFF TGTGCCAGCAGACCTTCAGGGCCCGTACGTTTAGGCGAAGCTTTCTTT
. TRBJ1-2 TRBV29-1 . CSVLADVGENNYGYTF TGCAGCGTCCTGGCCGACGTCGGGGAGAATAACTATGGCTACACCTTC
. TRBJ2-5 TRBV6-1 TRBD2 CASRGLANETQYF TGTGCCAGCAGGGGACTAGCTAACGAGACCCAGTACTTC
. TRBJ1-2 TRBV2 TRBD1 CAEGGRGYYGYTF TGTGCCGAAGGGGGCAGGGGCTACTATGGCTACACCTTC
. TRBJ2-5 TRBV7-6 . CASSLGSGGQETQYF TGTGCCAGCAGCTTGGGGAGCGGTGGCCAAGAGACCCAGTACTTC
. TRBJ2-7 TRBV28 . CASSSRDSGYEQYF TGTGCCAGCAGTAGCCGGGACTCAGGCTACGAGCAGTACTTC
. TRBJ2-1 TRBV25-1 . CASSARAYNEQFF TGTGCCAGCAGTGCCCGGGCCTACAATGAGCAGTTCTTC
. TRBJ1-5 TRBV5-1 TRBD1 CASRRDRKENQPQHF TGCGCCAGTCGCCGGGACAGAAAAGAAAATCAGCCCCAGCATTTT
. TRBJ1-4 TRBV7-9 . CASSVSGTPGTNEKLFF TGTGCCAGCAGCGTATCCGGGACACCAGGAACTAATGAAAAACTGTTTTTT
. TRBJ1-5 TRBV6-5 . CASSRRGGNQPQHF TGTGCCAGCAGTCGCAGGGGTGGCAATCAGCCCCAGCATTTT
. TRBJ2-7 TRBV30 TRBD2 CAWTRLANTPSYEQYF TGTGCCTGGACCCGACTAGCAAATACTCCCTCCTACGAGCAGTACTTC
once TRBJ1-1 TRBV10-3 . CAITQGKSVGNKIEAFF TGTGCCATCACTCAGGGGAAGTCTGTGGGTAATAAAATTGAAGCTTTCTTT
. TRBJ2-2 TRBV2 . CATSDRRPNTGELFF TGTGCCACCTCCGACAGGCGACCTAACACCGGGGAGCTGTTTTTT
. TRBJ2-7 TRBV5-6 TRBD1 CASSKRDRDQGYEQYF TGTGCCAGCAGCAAACGGGACAGGGATCAGGGCTACGAGCAGTACTTC
few TRBJ2-7 TRBV6-1 TRBD2 CASSEANQRKTSGSNNEQYF TGTGCCAGCAGTGAAGCCAACCAAAGAAAGACTAGCGGGAGTAACAACGAGCAGTACTTC
few TRBJ1-1 TRBV18 TRBD1 CASSPGAAGQKNTEAFF TGTGCCAGCTCACCAGGGGCGGCGGGACAGAAGAACACTGAAGCTTTCTTT
once TRBJ2-7 TRBV27 TRBD2 CASSPLSGLAGGPYEQYF TGTGCCAGCAGTCCCCTATCGGGACTAGCGGGAGGGCCCTACGAGCAGTACTTC
. TRBJ2-1 TRBV20-1 . CSARSGQQFF TGCAGCGCACGGTCAGGGCAGCAGTTCTTC
. TRBJ2-6 TRBV27 . CASGSPRGTGANVLTF TGTGCCAGCGGGAGTCCTAGGGGGACTGGGGCCAACGTCCTGACTTTC
. TRBJ2-3 TRBV4-3 . CASSPEPELDTQYF TGCGCCAGCAGCCCGGAACCGGAGCTCGATACGCAGTATTTT
once TRBJ2-3 TRBV27 . CASSSRGLLDLATDTQYF TGTGCCAGCAGTTCCAGGGGTTTGCTAGACCTAGCCACAGATACGCAGTATTTT
. TRBJ2-1 TRBV27 . CASSLLDWMHEQFF TGTGCCAGCAGTTTATTGGACTGGATGCATGAGCAGTTCTTC
. TRBJ2-1 TRBV5-8 TRBD1 CASSLDLQGVRNEQFF TGTGCCAGCAGCTTGGACCTACAGGGGGTTCGTAATGAGCAGTTCTTC
. TRBJ1-1 TRBV2 TRBD1 CASVLTRNGGQERPNTEAFF TGTGCCAGCGTCCTGACGAGGAATGGGGGACAGGAAAGGCCCAACACTGAAGCTTTCTTT
. TRBJ2-5 TRBV5-4 TRBD2 CASSFRVAGGETQYF TGTGCCAGCAGCTTCAGGGTAGCGGGAGGGGAGACCCAGTACTTC
. TRBJ2-4 TRBV15 . CATSREKPWDNSPKNIQYF TGTGCCACCAGCAGAGAAAAGCCGTGGGACAACAGCCCAAAAAACATTCAGTACTTC
. TRBJ1-4 TRBV7-9 . CASSLVGPWEEKLFF TGTGCCAGCAGCTTAGTAGGACCTTGGGAGGAAAAACTGTTTTTT
once TRBJ2-7 TRBV4-2 TRBD2 CASSQVGRAASVGYEQYF TGTGCCAGCAGCCAAGTTGGGAGGGCGGCTAGCGTGGGATACGAGCAGTACTTC
. TRBJ1-2 TRBV5-6 . CASSLARLEDGYTF TGTGCCAGCAGCTTGGCAAGGCTAGAGGATGGCTACACCTTC
. TRBJ2-4 TRBV9 . CASSGPGPGDIQYF TGTGCCAGCAGCGGCCCGGGACCAGGGGACATTCAGTACTTC
. TRBJ2-1 TRBV13 TRBD2 CASSAGDSGLDYNEQFF TGTGCCAGCAGCGCCGGTGATAGCGGACTAGATTACAATGAGCAGTTCTTC
. TRBJ1-1 TRBV2 . CASSEALRGGTEAFF TGTGCCAGCAGTGAAGCGCTTCGGGGGGGCACTGAAGCTTTCTTT
. TRBJ2-4 TRBV9 . CASSPTGGPAKNIQYF TGTGCCAGCAGCCCCACGGGGGGCCCCGCCAAAAACATTCAGTACTTC
. TRBJ2-7 TRBV28 . CASSRGGTYEQYF TGTGCCAGCAGCCGGGGTGGGACCTACGAGCAGTACTTC
. TRBJ1-5 TRBV30 TRBD1 CAWSVRFDRGYQPQHF TGTGCCTGGAGTGTACGATTCGACAGGGGATACCAGCCCCAGCATTTT
. TRBJ2-1 TRBV25-1 . CASRRGRGYNEQFF TGTGCCAGTAGACGAGGGAGAGGGTACAATGAGCAGTTCTTC
. TRBJ2-7 TRBV14 TRBD2 CASSLLTSGRSYEQYF TGTGCCAGCAGCCTCCTGACTAGCGGGCGCTCCTACGAGCAGTACTTC
once TRBJ1-2 TRBV7-9 . CASSFGYGYTF TGTGCCAGCAGCTTCGGGTATGGCTACACCTTC
. TRBJ1-2 TRBV25-1 . CASSGASEGPNYGYTF TGTGCCAGCAGTGGCGCCTCCGAGGGCCCTAACTATGGCTACACCTTC
. TRBJ2-2 TRBV30 . CAWKGGELFF TGTGCCTGGAAGGGGGGGGAGCTGTTTTTT
. TRBJ1-2 TRBV27 . CASSSVEREVNGYTF TGTGCCAGCAGTTCGGTTGAGAGGGAAGTTAATGGCTACACCTTC
. TRBJ1-2 TRBV9 TRBD1 CASSGPGQGNYGYTF TGTGCTAGCAGCGGCCCCGGACAGGGAAACTATGGCTACACCTTC
. TRBJ2-3 TRBV10-2 TRBD1 CASSESGQGPDTQYF TGCGCCAGCAGTGAGTCGGGACAGGGCCCAGATACGCAGTATTTT
. TRBJ2-7 TRBV27 . CASSNHPSPGNEQYF TGTGCCAGCAGTAATCACCCTAGCCCCGGGAACGAGCAGTACTTC
. TRBJ2-3 TRBV11-2 TRBD2 CASSFLSSGIKKTDTQYF TGTGCCAGCAGCTTTCTGTCTAGCGGGATTAAAAAGACAGATACGCAGTATTTT
. TRBJ2-1 TRBV9 TRBD1 CASSPRTGNLSYNEQFF TGTGCCAGCAGCCCACGGACAGGGAACCTCTCCTACAATGAGCAGTTCTTC
. TRBJ2-7 TRBV7-8 TRBD2 CASSPGLAGSPYEQYF TGTGCCAGCAGCCCAGGACTAGCGGGATCCCCCTACGAGCAGTACTTC
. TRBJ2-2 TRBV7-7 . CASSYQGLTGELFF TGTGCCAGCAGCTACCAGGGCCTCACCGGGGAGCTGTTTTTT
few TRBJ1-2 TRBV10-3 TRBD1 CAISETQGAYDYGYTF TGTGCCATCAGTGAAACACAGGGGGCTTACGACTATGGCTACACCTTC